This T cell receptor (beta chain) was retrieved from a study of blood T cell repertoires in COVID-19. The CDR3 is 14 amino acids. V was clipped by 7 bases and J by 6 bases; unmatched bases: 7. Germline values: CDR1 MNHEY, CDR2 SVGAGI. Under the authors' procedure: For nucleated cells, counts were estimated from reference gene primer amplification. Profiling relied on immunoSEQ multiplex PCR, and the TCRdb table lists in-frame clones only, not all of them. Clone size and V and J calls were adopted from that table, with D and trimming inferred from the DNA. The sample contains about 37,000 clones, about 90% of which appear only once.

The sample consisted of peripheral blood. The clonotype originates from a human donor in a cohort sampled during active COVID-19. The rearrangement links TRBV6-5 to TRBJ2-2, with 8 bases lining up with TRBD1. In nucleotides, the CDR3 is TGTGCCAGCAATCCCCAGGGGGCGGCCGGGGAGCTGTTTTTT. Protein: CASNPQGAAGELFF.